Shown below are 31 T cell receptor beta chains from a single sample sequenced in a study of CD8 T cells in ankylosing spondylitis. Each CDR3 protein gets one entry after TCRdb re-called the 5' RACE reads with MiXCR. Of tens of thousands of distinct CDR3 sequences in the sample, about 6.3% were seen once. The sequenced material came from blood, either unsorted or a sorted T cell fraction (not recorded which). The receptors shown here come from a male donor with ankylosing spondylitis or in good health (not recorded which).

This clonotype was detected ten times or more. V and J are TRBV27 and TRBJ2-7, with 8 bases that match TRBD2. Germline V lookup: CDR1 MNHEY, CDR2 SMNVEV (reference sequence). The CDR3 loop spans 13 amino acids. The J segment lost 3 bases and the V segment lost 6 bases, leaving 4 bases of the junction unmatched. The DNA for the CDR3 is TGTGCCAGCAGCGCTGGGACTAGCTACGAGCAGTACTTC. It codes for CASSAGTSYEQYF.

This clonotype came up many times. Here the CDR3 DNA reads TGTGCCTGGATGCGGCAGGATGGCACTGAAGCTTTCTTT. Its protein is CAWMRQDGTEAFF. The chain joins TRBV30 to TRBJ1-1; D unclear. The length of the CDR3 is 13 residues. From germline, CDR1 is GTSNPN and CDR2 SVGIG (reference sequence). The ends were cut back, 4 bases at V and 4 bases at J, with 13 bases in the middle.

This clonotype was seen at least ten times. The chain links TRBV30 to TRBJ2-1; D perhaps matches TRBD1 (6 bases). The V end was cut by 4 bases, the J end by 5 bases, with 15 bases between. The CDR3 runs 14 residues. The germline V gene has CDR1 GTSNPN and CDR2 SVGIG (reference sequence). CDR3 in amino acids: CAWTLGTLDNEQFF. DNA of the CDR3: TGTGCCTGGACCTTAGGGACACTAGACAATGAGCAGTTCTTC. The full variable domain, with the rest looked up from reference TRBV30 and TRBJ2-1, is SQTIHQWPATLVQPVGSPLSLECTVEGTSNPNLYWYRQAAGRGLQLLFYSVGIGQISSEVPQNLSASRPQDRQFILSSKKLLLSDSGFYLCAWTLGTLDNEQFFGPGTRLTVL.

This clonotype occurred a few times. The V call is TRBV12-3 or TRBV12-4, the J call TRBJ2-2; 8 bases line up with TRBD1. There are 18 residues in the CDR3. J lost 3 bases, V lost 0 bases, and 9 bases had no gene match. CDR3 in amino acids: CASSLAFYQGAHTGELFF. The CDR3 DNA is TGTGCCAGCAGTTTAGCCTTTTACCAGGGGGCTCACACCGGGGAGCTGTTTTTT.

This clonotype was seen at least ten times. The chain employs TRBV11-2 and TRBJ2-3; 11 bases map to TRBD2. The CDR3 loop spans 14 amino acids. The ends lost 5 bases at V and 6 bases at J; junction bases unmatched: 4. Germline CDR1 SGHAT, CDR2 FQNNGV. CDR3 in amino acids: CASSPGLAVDTQYF. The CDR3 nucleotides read TGTGCCAGCAGCCCGGGACTAGCGGTCGATACGCAGTATTTT.

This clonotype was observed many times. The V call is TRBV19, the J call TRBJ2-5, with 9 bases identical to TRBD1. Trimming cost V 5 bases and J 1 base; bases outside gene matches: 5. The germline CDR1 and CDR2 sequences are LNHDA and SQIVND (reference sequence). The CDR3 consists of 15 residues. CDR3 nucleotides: TGTGCCAGTAGTGCCTGGACAGGGGTCCAAGAGACCCAGTACTTC. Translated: CASSAWTGVQETQYF.

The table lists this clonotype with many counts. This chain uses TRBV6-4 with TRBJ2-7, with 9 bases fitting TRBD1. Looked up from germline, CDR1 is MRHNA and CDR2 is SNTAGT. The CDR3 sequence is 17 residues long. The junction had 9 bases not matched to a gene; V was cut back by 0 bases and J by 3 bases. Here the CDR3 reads CASSDSIYRGPYYEQYF. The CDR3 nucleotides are TGTGCCAGCAGTGACTCGATATACAGGGGGCCCTACTACGAGCAGTACTTC.

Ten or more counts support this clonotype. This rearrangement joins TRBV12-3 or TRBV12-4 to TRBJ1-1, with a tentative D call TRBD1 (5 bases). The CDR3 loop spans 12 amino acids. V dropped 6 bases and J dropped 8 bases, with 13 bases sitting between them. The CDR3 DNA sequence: TGTGCCAGCAGACCTCGGGGGACGGAAGCTTTCTTT. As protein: CASRPRGTEAFF.

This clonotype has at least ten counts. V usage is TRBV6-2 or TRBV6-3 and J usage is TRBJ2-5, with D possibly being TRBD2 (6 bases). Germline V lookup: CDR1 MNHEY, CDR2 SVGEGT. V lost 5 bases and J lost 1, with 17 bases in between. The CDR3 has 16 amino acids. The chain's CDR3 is CASSRKDYYLQETQYF. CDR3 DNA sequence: TGTGCCAGCAGTCGCAAGGACTATTACCTCCAAGAGACCCAGTACTTC.

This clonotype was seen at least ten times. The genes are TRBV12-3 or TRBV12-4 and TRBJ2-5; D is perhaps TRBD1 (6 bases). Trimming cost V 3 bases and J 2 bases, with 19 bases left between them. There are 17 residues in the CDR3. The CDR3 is CASSFPVYRDRQETQYF. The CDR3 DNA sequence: TGTGCCAGCAGTTTTCCCGTCTACAGGGATAGACAAGAGACCCAGTACTTC.

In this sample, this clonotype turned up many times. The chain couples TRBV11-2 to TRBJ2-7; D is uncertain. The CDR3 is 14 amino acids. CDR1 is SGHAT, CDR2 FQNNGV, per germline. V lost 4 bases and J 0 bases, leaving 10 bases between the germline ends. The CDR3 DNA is TGTGCCAGCAGCTCCGCCATGAGCTCCTACGAGCAGTACTTC. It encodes CASSSAMSSYEQYF. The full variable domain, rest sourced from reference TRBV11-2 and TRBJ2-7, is EAGVAQSPRYKIIEKRQSVAFWCNPISGHATLYWYQQILGQGPKLLIQFQNNGVVDDSQLPKDRFSAERLKGVDSTLKIQPAKLEDSAVYLCASSSAMSSYEQYFGPGTRLTVT.

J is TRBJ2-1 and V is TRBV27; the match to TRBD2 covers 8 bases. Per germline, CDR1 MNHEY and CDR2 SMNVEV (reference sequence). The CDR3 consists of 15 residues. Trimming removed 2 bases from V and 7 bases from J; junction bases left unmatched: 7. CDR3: CASSLRRGAGNEQFF. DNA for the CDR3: TGTGCCAGCAGTTTACGGCGGGGGGCGGGGAATGAGCAGTTCTTC.

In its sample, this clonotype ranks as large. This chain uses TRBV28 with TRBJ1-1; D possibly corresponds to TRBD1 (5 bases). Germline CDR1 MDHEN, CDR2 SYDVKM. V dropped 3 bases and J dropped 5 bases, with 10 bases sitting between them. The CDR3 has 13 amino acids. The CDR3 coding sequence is TGTGCCAGCAGTTTTAGGGGTACTACTGAAGCTTTCTTT. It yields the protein CASSFRGTTEAFF.

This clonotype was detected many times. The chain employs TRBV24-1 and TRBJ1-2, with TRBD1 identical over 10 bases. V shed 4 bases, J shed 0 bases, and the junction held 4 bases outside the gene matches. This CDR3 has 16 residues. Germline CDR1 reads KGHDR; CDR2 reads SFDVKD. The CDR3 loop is CATSDPGQGSNYGYTF. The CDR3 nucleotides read TGTGCCACCAGTGACCCGGGACAGGGGTCTAACTATGGCTACACCTTC.

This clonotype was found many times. In DNA form, the CDR3 reads TGCGCCAGCAGCTTGGAGGGCCAAGAGACCCAGTACTTC. Its protein product is CASSLEGQETQYF. The rearrangement uses TRBV5-1 and TRBJ2-5; D not resolved. This CDR3 is built from 13 residues. Germline V lookup: CDR1 SGHRS, CDR2 YFSETQ. V shed 0 bases and J shed 1 base, with 4 bases lying between them.

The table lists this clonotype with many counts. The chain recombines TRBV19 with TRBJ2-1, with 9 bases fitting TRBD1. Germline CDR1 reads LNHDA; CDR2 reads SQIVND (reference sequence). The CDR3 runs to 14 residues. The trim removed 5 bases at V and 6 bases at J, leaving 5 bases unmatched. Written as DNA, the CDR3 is TGTGCCAGTAGTCTACAGGGGGCATTCAATGAGCAGTTCTTC. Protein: CASSLQGAFNEQFF.

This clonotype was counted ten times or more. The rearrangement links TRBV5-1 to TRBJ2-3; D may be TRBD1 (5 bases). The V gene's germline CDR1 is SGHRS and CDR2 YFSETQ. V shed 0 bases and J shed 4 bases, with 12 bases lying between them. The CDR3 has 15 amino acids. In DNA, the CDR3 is TGCGCCAGCAGCTTGGATGTAGGGGTGCCAGATACGCAGTATTTT. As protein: CASSLDVGVPDTQYF.

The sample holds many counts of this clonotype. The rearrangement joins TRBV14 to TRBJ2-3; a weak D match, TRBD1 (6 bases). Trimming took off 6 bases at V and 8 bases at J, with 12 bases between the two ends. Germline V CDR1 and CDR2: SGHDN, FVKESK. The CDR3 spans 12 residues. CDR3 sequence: CASSFEGVTQYF. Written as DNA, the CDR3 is TGTGCCAGCAGTTTCGAGGGGGTTACGCAGTATTTT. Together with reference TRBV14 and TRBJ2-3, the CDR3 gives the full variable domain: EAGVTQFPSHSVIEKGQTVTLRCDPISGHDNLYWYRRVMGKEIKFLLHFVKESKQDESGMPNNRFLAERTGGTYSTLKVQPAELEDSGVYFCASSFEGVTQYFGPGTRLTVL.

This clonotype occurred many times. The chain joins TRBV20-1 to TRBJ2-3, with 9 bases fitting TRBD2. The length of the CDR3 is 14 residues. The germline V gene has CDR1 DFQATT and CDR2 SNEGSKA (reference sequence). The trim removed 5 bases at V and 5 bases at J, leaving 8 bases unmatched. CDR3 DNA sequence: TGCAGTGCTGATAGCGGGAGCGATGGAGATACGCAGTATTTT. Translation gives CSADSGSDGDTQYF.

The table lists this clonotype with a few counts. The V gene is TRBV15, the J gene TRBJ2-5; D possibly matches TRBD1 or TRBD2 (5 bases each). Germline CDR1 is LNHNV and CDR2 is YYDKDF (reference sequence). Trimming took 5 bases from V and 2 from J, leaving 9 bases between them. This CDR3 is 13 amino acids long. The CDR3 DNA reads TGTGCCACCAGCCAGGGACCGCAAGAGACCCAGTACTTC. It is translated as CATSQGPQETQYF.

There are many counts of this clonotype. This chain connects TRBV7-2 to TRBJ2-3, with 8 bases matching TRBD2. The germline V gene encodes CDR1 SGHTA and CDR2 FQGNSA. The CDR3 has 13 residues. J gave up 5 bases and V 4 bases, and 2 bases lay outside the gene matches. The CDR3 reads CASSSGGGDTQYF. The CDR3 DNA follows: TGTGCCAGCAGCTCCGGGGGGGGAGATACGCAGTATTTT.

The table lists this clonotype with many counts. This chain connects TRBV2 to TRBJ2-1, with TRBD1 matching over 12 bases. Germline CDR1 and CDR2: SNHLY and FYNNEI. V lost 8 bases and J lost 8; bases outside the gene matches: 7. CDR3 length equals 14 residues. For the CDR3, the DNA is TGTGCCAGCCTAGTGGGACAGGGGGCCGATGAGCAGTTCTTC. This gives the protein CASLVGQGADEQFF.

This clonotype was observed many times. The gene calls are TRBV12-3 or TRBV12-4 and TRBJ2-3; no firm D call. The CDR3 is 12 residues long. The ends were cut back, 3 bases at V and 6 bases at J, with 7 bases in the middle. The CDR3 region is CASSFRRDTQYF. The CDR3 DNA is TGTGCCAGCAGTTTTAGGCGGGATACGCAGTATTTT.

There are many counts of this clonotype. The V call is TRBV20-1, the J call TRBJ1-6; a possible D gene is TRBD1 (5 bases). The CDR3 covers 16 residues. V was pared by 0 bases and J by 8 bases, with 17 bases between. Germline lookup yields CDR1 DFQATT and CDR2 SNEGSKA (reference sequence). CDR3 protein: CSARDQGSGGDSPLHF. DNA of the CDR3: TGCAGTGCTAGAGATCAGGGCAGCGGAGGCGATTCACCCCTCCACTTT.

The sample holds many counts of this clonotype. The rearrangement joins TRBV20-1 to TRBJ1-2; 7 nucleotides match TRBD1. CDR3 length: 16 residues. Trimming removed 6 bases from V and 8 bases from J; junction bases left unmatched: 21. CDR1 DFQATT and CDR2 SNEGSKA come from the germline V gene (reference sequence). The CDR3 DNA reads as TGCAGTGCCGATAAGACAGGGAAGATCCCCCCGGACGGCTACACCTTC. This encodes CSADKTGKIPPDGYTF.

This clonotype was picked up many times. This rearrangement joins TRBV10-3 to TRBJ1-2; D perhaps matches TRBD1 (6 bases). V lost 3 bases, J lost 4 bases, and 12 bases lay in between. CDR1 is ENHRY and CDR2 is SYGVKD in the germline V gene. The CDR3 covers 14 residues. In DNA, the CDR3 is TGTGCCATCAGTGAACAGGGTGGTACCTATGGCTACACCTTC. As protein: CAISEQGGTYGYTF.

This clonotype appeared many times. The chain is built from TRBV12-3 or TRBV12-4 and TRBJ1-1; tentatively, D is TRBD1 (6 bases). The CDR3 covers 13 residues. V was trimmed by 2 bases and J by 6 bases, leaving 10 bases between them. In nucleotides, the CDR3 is TGTGCCAGCAGTTTACAGGGGAGGGCTGAAGCTTTCTTT. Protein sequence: CASSLQGRAEAFF.

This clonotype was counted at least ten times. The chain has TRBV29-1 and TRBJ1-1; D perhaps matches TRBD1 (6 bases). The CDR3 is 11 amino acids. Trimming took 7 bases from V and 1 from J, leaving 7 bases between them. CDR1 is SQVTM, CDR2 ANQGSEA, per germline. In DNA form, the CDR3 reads TGCAGCGGACAGGAGAACACTGAAGCTTTCTTT. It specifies CSGQENTEAFF.

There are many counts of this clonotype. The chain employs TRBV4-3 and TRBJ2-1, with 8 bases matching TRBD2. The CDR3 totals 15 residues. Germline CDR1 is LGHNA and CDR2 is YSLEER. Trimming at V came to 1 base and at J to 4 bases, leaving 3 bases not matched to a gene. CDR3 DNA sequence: TGCGCCAGCAGCCAAGCAAGCGGGGGATACAATGAGCAGTTCTTC. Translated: CASSQASGGYNEQFF.

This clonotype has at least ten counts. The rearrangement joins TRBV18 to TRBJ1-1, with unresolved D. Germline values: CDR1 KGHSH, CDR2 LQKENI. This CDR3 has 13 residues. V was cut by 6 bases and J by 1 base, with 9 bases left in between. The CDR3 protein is CASSSPPNTEAFF. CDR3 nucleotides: TGTGCCAGCTCTAGCCCCCCGAACACTGAAGCTTTCTTT.

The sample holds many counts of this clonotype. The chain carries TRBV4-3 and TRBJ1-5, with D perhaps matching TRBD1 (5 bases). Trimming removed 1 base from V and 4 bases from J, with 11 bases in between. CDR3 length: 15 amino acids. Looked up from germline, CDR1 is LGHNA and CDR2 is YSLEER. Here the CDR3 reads CASSQVQGGNQPQHF. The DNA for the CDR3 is TGCGCCAGCAGCCAAGTTCAGGGTGGGAATCAGCCCCAGCATTTT.